The next 15 T cell receptor beta chains were all read from a single sample in a study of T cells in Graves' hyperthyroidism and ophthalmopathy. Using RNA transcripts as the source, TCR beta CDR3 regions were amplified. The TCR CDR3 was amplified in a first-round RT-PCR using the HTBI primer set. Each CDR3 protein is one row after TCRdb ran MiXCR on the multiplex PCR reads. The table includes 550,000 to 850,000 distinct CDR3 sequences, around 20% detected once. Sequencing was done on a sample of blood. The receptors originated from a woman in her fifties or sixties with Graves' hyperthyroidism that later progressed to Graves' ophthalmopathy.

This clonotype was observed many times. The chain carries TRBV5-1 and TRBJ2-3; 7 bases line up with TRBD2. The CDR3 covers 14 residues. V was clipped by 2 bases and J by 7 bases; unmatched bases: 7. The V gene's germline CDR1 is SGHRS and CDR2 YFSETQ. DNA for the CDR3: TGCGCCAGCAGCTTTACGGGGGAGGGAAATACGCAGTATTTT. Translated: CASSFTGEGNTQYF.

This clonotype was counted ten times or more. The chain is built from TRBV3-1 and TRBJ2-3, with TRBD2 as a possible D gene (8 bases). V was pared by 0 bases and J by 2 bases, with 15 bases between. Germline V gene sequence: CDR1 LGHDT, CDR2 YNNKEL (reference sequence). CDR3 length: 17 amino acids. DNA for the CDR3: TGTGCCAGCAGCCAAGATCGGGAGGGGGCCTTCACAGATACGCAGTATTTT. The encoded protein is CASSQDREGAFTDTQYF.

The table lists this clonotype with many counts. The CDR3 sequence: CASSVGGSYEQYF. As DNA, the CDR3 is TGTGCCAGCAGCGTAGGAGGGTCCTACGAGCAGTACTTC. The chain recombines TRBV9 with TRBJ2-7, with a possible D match to TRBD2 (5 bases). Between the trimmed V and J ends, which lost 0 bases and 1 base, there was a span of 5 bases. Per the germline V gene, CDR1 is SGDLS and CDR2 is YYNGEE. The CDR3 is made up of 13 amino acids.

Many counts were recorded for this clonotype. The chain recombines TRBV11-3 with TRBJ2-1; D may be TRBD1 (6 bases). CDR1 and CDR2 (germline): SGHNT, YENEEA. The V and J ends lost 2 bases and 9 bases respectively, with 14 bases between them. The CDR3 is 14 amino acids. CDR3 nucleotide sequence: TGTGCCAGCAGCTTATCCAGGACAGTGGGTGAGCAGTTCTTC. Translating it yields CASSLSRTVGEQFF.

This clonotype was detected many times. The rearrangement uses TRBV7-9 and TRBJ1-4; D perhaps matches TRBD1 (5 bases). The CDR3 is made up of 15 amino acids. In germline, CDR1 is SEHNR, CDR2 FQNEAQ (reference sequence). The V and J ends lost 6 bases and 8 bases respectively, with 19 bases between them. The CDR3 sequence is CASSLTGTADEKLFF. CDR3 bases: TGTGCCAGCAGTTTGACCGGGACCGCCGACGAAAAACTGTTTTTT.

This clonotype appeared many times. The gene calls are TRBV5-1 and TRBJ1-2; D is unresolved. The germline gives CDR1 SGHRS, CDR2 YFSETQ. The CDR3 runs to 14 residues. Trimming left V 5 bases short and J 1 base short, with 12 bases between. The CDR3 is CASSSDIRNYGYTF. As DNA, the CDR3 is TGCGCCAGCAGTTCCGACATTCGTAACTATGGCTACACCTTC.

This clonotype came up a few times. Mismatch with germline at one junction end may stem from a read error. The chain is built from TRBV5-4 and TRBJ2-5; D gene ambiguous. Germline V gene lookup returns CDR1 SGHNT and CDR2 YYREEE (reference sequence). This CDR3 region has 12 residues. The CDR3 spells CASSPSNGPPDF. CDR3 in DNA: TGTGCCAGCAGCCCAAGTAATGGACCCCCCGACTTC.

The chain joins TRBV7-6 to TRBJ1-3, with TRBD1 matching over 9 bases. V lost 1 base to trimming and J lost 7 bases; unmatched junction nucleotides: 8. CDR3 size: 16 residues. Germline lookup yields CDR1 SGHVS and CDR2 FNYEAQ. CDR3 DNA: TGTGCCAGCAGCTTAGGGGTGGACAGGGGATCCAACACCATATATTTT. Its translation is CASSLGVDRGSNTIYF.

The chain recombines TRBV6-1 with TRBJ1-2; 7 bases agree with TRBD1. V trimming: 6 bases; J trimming: 4 bases; junction bases outside the gene matches: 8. There are 14 residues in the CDR3. Germline V lookup: CDR1 MNHNS, CDR2 SASEGT. CDR3 DNA sequence: TGTGCCAGCAGCAAGGACAGGAACCGCTATGGCTACACCTTC. This codes for CASSKDRNRYGYTF.

This clonotype was counted ten times or more. The chain uses TRBV7-3 and TRBJ2-2; 9 bases agree with TRBD2. Trimming took 5 bases from V and 6 from J; bases not matched to a gene: 10. Germline V gives CDR1 SGHTA, CDR2 FQGTGA. The CDR3 totals 16 residues. The CDR3 is CASSLSGGMLAGELFF. The CDR3 nucleotides read TGTGCCAGCAGCCTAAGCGGGGGGATGTTGGCCGGGGAGCTGTTTTTT.

The chain couples TRBV20-1 to TRBJ2-7; D may match TRBD1 or TRBD2 (5 bases each). Deletions cut 0 bases from V and 0 bases from J, with 12 bases between. Germline CDR1 reads DFQATT; CDR2 reads SNEGSKA (reference sequence). The length of the CDR3 is 15 residues. The CDR3 spells CSARDWRGASYEQYF. In nucleotides, the CDR3 is TGCAGTGCTAGAGATTGGAGAGGGGCCTCCTACGAGCAGTACTTC.

This clonotype was found once. The J gene is TRBJ1-2, the V gene TRBV28; D not certain. Germline V gives CDR1 MDHEN, CDR2 SYDVKM. V gave up 10 bases and J gave up 3 bases, with 12 bases separating them. There are 12 residues in the CDR3. CDR3 nucleotide sequence: TGTGCCACCAAGACGACCCACTATGGCTACACCTTC. It yields the protein CATKTTHYGYTF.

The sample holds many counts of this clonotype. The genes are TRBV3-1 and TRBJ2-1; D ambiguous. V shed 0 bases and J shed 4 bases, with 10 bases lying between them. CDR3 length: 15 residues. Germline V CDR1 and CDR2: LGHDT, YNNKEL (reference sequence). CDR3 region: CASSQDLEPYNEQFF. Written as DNA, the CDR3 is TGTGCCAGCAGCCAAGATCTCGAACCGTACAATGAGCAGTTCTTC.

The chain recombines TRBV9 with TRBJ1-1; 8 bases line up with TRBD1. The CDR3 sequence is 14 residues long. Germline loops: CDR1 SGDLS, CDR2 YYNGEE. V lost 5 bases, J lost 10 bases, and 13 bases stayed unmatched. CDR3 region: CASRADRVGVRAFF. The CDR3 DNA reads as TGTGCCAGCAGGGCGGACAGGGTCGGGGTTCGAGCTTTCTTT.

This clonotype was detected many times. V usage is TRBV5-1 and J usage is TRBJ1-2, with 7 bases matching TRBD1. CDR1 and CDR2 (germline): SGHRS, YFSETQ. The J segment lost 2 bases and the V segment lost 4 bases, leaving 11 bases of the junction unmatched. The CDR3 is 16 amino acids. The CDR3 DNA reads TGCGCCAGCAGCCAGGACAGGTCTATCCAAAACTATGGCTACACCTTC. Its translation is CASSQDRSIQNYGYTF.